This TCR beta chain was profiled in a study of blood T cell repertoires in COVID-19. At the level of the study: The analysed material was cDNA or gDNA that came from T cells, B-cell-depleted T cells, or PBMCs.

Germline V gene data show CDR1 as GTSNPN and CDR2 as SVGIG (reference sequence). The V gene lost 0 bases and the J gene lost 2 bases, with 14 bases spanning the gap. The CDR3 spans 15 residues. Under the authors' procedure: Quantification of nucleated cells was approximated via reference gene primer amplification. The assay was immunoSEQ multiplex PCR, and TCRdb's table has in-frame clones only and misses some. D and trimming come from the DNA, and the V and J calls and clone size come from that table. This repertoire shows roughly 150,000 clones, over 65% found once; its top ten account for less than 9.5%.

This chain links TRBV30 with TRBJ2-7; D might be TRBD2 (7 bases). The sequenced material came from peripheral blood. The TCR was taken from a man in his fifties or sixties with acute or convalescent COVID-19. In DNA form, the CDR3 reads TGTGCCTGGAGTGTAAGGGGGGGGCGACCCTACGAGCAGTACTTC. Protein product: CAWSVRGGRPYEQYF.